The sequence of this T cell receptor beta chain was determined in a study of control samples from healthy donors and cancer patients. TCRdb's copy holds only in-frame clones and misses some; the assay was immunoSEQ multiplex PCR. The sample has over 100,000 clones; roughly 90% are singletons. Germline V gene lookup returns CDR1 SQVTM and CDR2 ANQGSEA. V lost 3 bases to trimming and J lost 10 bases, with 6 bases between them. The CDR3 is made up of 9 amino acids. The specimen sequenced was blood. This TCR was sampled from a man in his forties or fifties in good health. The chain links TRBV29-1 to TRBJ1-1; D unclear. Here the CDR3 DNA reads TGCAGCGTTGACTCTGGAGCTTTCTTT. Translating it yields CSVDSGAFF.